These 12 T cell receptor beta chains originate from one sample sequenced in a study of metastatic and nonmetastatic thyroid tumors (dated by TCRdb to the early 2020s). Library preparation was by PCR. Sequencing was performed on an Illumina HiSeq 4000. TCRdb applied fastp at Q25 and MiXCR to the public reads, then kept only in-frame beta chains. In all, the sample holds about 90,000 clones, and less than 10% of those were seen once. Of the sample, 8.8% falls within the top ten clones. None of the patients had been given any treatment before thyroid surgery. What was sequenced was blood. The receptors were gathered from a female donor with papillary thyroid cancer or a benign thyroid nodule (not recorded which). Some clones in this sample may be carry-over from other donors' samples.

This chain connects TRBV28 to TRBJ1-5; 9 nucleotides line up with TRBD1. The CDR3 spans 18 residues. The V gene end was trimmed by 4 bases and the J gene end by 6 bases; junction bases not matched to a gene: 16. The germline CDR1 and CDR2 sequences are MDHEN and SYDVKM. This CDR3 reads CASSSTGTGIFNRQPQHF. CDR3 coding DNA: TGTGCCAGCAGTTCTACCGGGACAGGGATTTTCAACCGTCAGCCCCAGCATTTT.

This clone was counted at least ten times. CDR3 sequence: CASSPQGAGDEQYF. CDR3 sequence (DNA): TGTGCCAGCAGCCCGCAGGGGGCAGGCGACGAGCAGTACTTC. This chain connects TRBV7-3 to TRBJ2-7; 8 bases match TRBD1. The junction had 8 bases not matched to a gene; V was cut back by 5 bases and J by 5 bases. This CDR3 region has 14 residues. From germline, CDR1 is SGHTA and CDR2 FQGTGA.

There are many counts of this clone. The chain joins TRBV6-1 to TRBJ1-3; TRBD1 might be the D (5 bases). Germline lookup yields CDR1 MNHNS and CDR2 SASEGT. V lost 6 bases and J 5 bases, leaving 17 bases between the germline ends. The CDR3 runs to 15 residues. CDR3 region: CASRRTGDLRNTIYF. DNA of the CDR3: TGTGCCAGCAGGAGGACGGGGGACCTTAGAAACACCATATATTTT.

This clone was seen repeatedly, ten times or more. This chain connects TRBV19 to TRBJ1-2; D remains ambiguous. This CDR3 is built from 12 residues. Germline values: CDR1 LNHDA, CDR2 SQIVND (reference sequence). Trimming pared 4 bases from V and 4 bases from J, leaving 7 bases between. The chain's CDR3 is CASSRQCYGYTF. The CDR3 DNA reads TGTGCCAGTAGTAGGCAGTGCTATGGCTACACCTTC.

This clone was counted ten times or more. J is TRBJ2-3 and V is TRBV20-1, with a tentative D call TRBD1 (5 bases). This CDR3 has 15 residues. Germline assignment: CDR1 DFQATT and CDR2 SNEGSKA (reference sequence). The germline V and J ends were trimmed by 4 bases and 2 bases, with 16 bases remaining between them. The CDR3 nucleotides are TGCAGTGCTAATCCAGGGAAGGGGCACACAGATACGCAGTATTTT. It translates to CSANPGKGHTDTQYF.

The chain recombines TRBV14 with TRBJ2-1; D not resolved. Germline loops: CDR1 SGHDN, CDR2 FVKESK. The ends were cut back, 5 bases at V and 8 bases at J, with 13 bases in the middle. The CDR3 contains 13 residues. The CDR3 reads CASSGPLLDEQFF. The CDR3 DNA reads as TGTGCCAGCAGCGGGCCCCTTCTCGATGAGCAGTTCTTC.

This clone was observed many times. V usage is TRBV6-1 and J usage is TRBJ2-7, with TRBD1 matching over 8 bases. There are 14 residues in the CDR3. The trim removed 5 bases at V and 7 bases at J, leaving 10 bases unmatched. Germline assignment: CDR1 MNHNS and CDR2 SASEGT. The CDR3 nucleotides read TGTGCCAGCAGTTTTGACAGGGGAGGAAGGGAGCAGTACTTC. It encodes CASSFDRGGREQYF.

The rearrangement links TRBV12-5 to TRBJ2-2; a weak D match, TRBD2 (6 bases). The V gene's germline CDR1 is LGHNT and CDR2 FRNRAP. Between the trimmed V and J ends, which lost 1 base and 7 bases, there was a span of 16 bases. This CDR3 contains 16 residues. This CDR3 reads CASGLAPWRDNGELFF. CDR3 DNA sequence: TGTGCTAGTGGTTTGGCCCCGTGGCGGGATAACGGGGAGCTGTTTTTT.

This clone came up many times. The junction departs from germline at one end; a sequencing error may be responsible. Other DNA sequences in the sample encode the same CDR3. The chain couples TRBV19 to TRBJ1-1, with D perhaps TRBD1 (6 bases). This CDR3 comprises 15 residues. Germline CDR1 reads LNHDA; CDR2 reads SQIVND (reference sequence). This chain's CDR3 is CASSIVGTGKTEAFF. CDR3 DNA sequence: TGCGCCAGTAGTATAGTCGGAACAGGGAAGACTGAAGCTTTCTTT.

This chain connects TRBV5-6 to TRBJ1-5; 10 nucleotides match TRBD1. The trim removed 4 bases at V and 2 bases at J, leaving 6 bases unmatched. This CDR3 has 16 residues. The germline V gene encodes CDR1 SGHDT and CDR2 YYEEEE. The CDR3 sequence: CASSRRDRGGNQPQHF. In nucleotides, the CDR3 is TGTGCCAGCAGCCGACGGGACAGGGGAGGCAATCAGCCCCAGCATTTT.

This clone was seen at least ten times. J is TRBJ2-1 and V is TRBV20-1; D is unresolved. This CDR3 contains 11 residues. V lost 6 bases to trimming and J lost 5 bases, with 8 bases between them. Per germline, CDR1 DFQATT and CDR2 SNEGSKA (reference sequence). The CDR3 DNA is TGCAGTGCCTACTTTAACAATGAGCAGTTCTTC. Translated: CSAYFNNEQFF.

This clone was observed many times. The chain carries TRBV5-4 and TRBJ2-5; D is possibly TRBD2 (5 bases). CDR1 is SGHNT and CDR2 is YYREEE in the germline V gene (reference sequence). The length of the CDR3 is 13 residues. V was cut by 6 bases and J by 1 base, with 10 bases left in between. CDR3 region: CASKPGFQETQYF. The CDR3 DNA sequence: TGTGCCAGCAAGCCGGGATTCCAAGAGACCCAGTACTTC. The variable domain in full, with the rest retrieved from reference TRBV5-4 and TRBJ2-5, is ETGVTQSPTHLIKTRGQQVTLRCSSQSGHNTVSWYQQALGQGPQFIFQYYREEENGRGNFPPRFSGLQFPNYSSELNVNALELDDSALYLCASKPGFQETQYFGPGTRLLVL.